Reported below is one TCR beta chain. This CDR3 contains 11 residues. V was pared by 6 bases and J by 2 bases, with 8 bases between. Germline CDR1 reads SQVTM; CDR2 reads ANQGSEA. The sample comes from a study of blood T cells in healthy people across ages. Primed by a sample-barcoded 5' primer and a J-beta primer mix, a second PCR proceeded for 7 to 11 cycles. Using its own MiXCR run on the 5' RACE reads, TCRdb lists one record per CDR3 protein. Here the sample spans about 800,000 distinct CDR3 sequences, around 50% being singletons. The clonotype comes from an elderly man in good health. Material: blood. V and J are TRBV29-1 and TRBJ2-7; D call uncertain. Here the CDR3 DNA reads TGCAGCGTCCGAATGGCCTACGAGCAGTACTTC. Protein: CSVRMAYEQYF.